This T cell receptor (beta chain) was observed in a study of T cells in Graves' hyperthyroidism and ophthalmopathy. Findings and limits, study-wide: Most thyroid clonotypes with frequency above 0.001 were detected in blood.

Graves' hyperthyroidism is called stable when ophthalmopathy does not progress within 18 months. As for this clonotype: Antigen specificity is unknown.

The CDR3 spans 16 residues. V trimming: 4 bases; J trimming: 5 bases; junction bases outside the gene matches: 8. Per germline, CDR1 SGHRS and CDR2 YFSETQ. RNA transcripts served as the template for amplifying TCR beta CDR3 regions. Initially, a first-round RT-PCR of the TCR CDR3 employed the HTBI primer set. TCRdb reprocessed the multiplex PCR reads via MiXCR and lists one record per CDR3 protein. This sample has 650,000 to 700,000 distinct CDR3 sequences; roughly 17% occur once, and the top ten carry 15%. The source material was blood. The chain has TRBV5-1 and TRBJ2-1; 11 bases map to TRBD1. The receptor's source is a man between 50 and 59 years old with Graves' hyperthyroidism. CDR3 region: CASSEPGQGVDNEQFF. The CDR3 region has the DNA TGCGCCAGCAGCGAACCGGGACAGGGGGTAGACAATGAGCAGTTCTTC.